Sequencing of this T cell receptor beta chain was carried out in a study of blood T cell repertoires in COVID-19. Methods used by the authors: Amplifying reference gene primers gave estimates of nucleated cell counts. Some clones are missing from TCRdb's copy, which holds only in-frame ones; the method was immunoSEQ multiplex PCR. That table furnishes V, J and clone size, whereas the DNA furnished D and trimming. In the table there are around 300,000 clones, around nine tenths of which are singletons. In terms of age and location, participants ranged from about 18 to 95 years and lived in fewer than 30 US areas. Two consecutive negative NP/OP PCR tests, clearance, or resolved symptoms defined Cohort 3 recovery. J lost 0 bases, V lost 5 bases, and 5 bases had no gene match. This CDR3 is built from 15 residues. Per germline, CDR1 MNHEY and CDR2 SVGAGI.

This sequence was found in a woman aged 40 to 50 who had recovered from COVID-19. The sample taken for sequencing was PBMCs or T cells enriched from blood (not recorded which). The chain uses TRBV6-5 and TRBJ2-7; 9 bases align to TRBD2. This CDR3 reads CASSPSGRSSYEQYF. The CDR3 region has the DNA TGTGCCAGCAGTCCCAGCGGGAGGAGCTCCTACGAGCAGTACTTC.